Each of the 3 T cell receptor beta chains below was sequenced from the same sample in a study of OX40 agonist ivuxolimab in advanced cancers. Clones were sequenced by immunoSEQ multiplex PCR, and TCRdb holds only the in-frame ones, with some missing. Of over 35,000 clones in the sample, 70% to 85% are singletons; the top ten hold roughly 24%. The sample in question was CD4+ or CD8+ T cells sorted from blood, obtained in a trial of the OX40 agonist ivuxolimab. The receptors come from an adult with an advanced solid tumor such as melanoma, head and neck, liver or kidney cancer.

The CDR3 sequence is CASSPSGALNTGELFF. The CDR3 bases are TGTGCCAGCAGCCCTAGCGGGGCCCTGAACACCGGGGAGCTGTTTTTT. This chain links TRBV5-5 with TRBJ2-2; 9 bases are a match to TRBD2. Per germline, CDR1 SGHKS and CDR2 YYEKEE (reference sequence). V was clipped by 4 bases and J by 1 base; unmatched bases: 5. There are 16 residues in the CDR3.

The chain couples TRBV15 to TRBJ2-2; 13 positions agree with TRBD2. CDR1 and CDR2 from the germline V gene are LNHNV and YYDKDF (reference sequence). The V gene end was trimmed by 6 bases and the J gene end by 0 bases; junction bases not matched to a gene: 10. CDR3 length equals 19 residues. CDR3 in amino acids: CATSAPGLAGFANTGELFF. In nucleotides, the CDR3 is TGTGCCACCAGTGCTCCGGGACTAGCGGGGTTCGCGAACACCGGGGAGCTGTTTTTT.

The rearrangement links TRBV7-9 to TRBJ1-2; TRBD1 agrees at 10 bases. V lost 0 bases to trimming and J lost 5 bases; unmatched junction nucleotides: 6. This CDR3 has 16 residues. Germline V gene lookup returns CDR1 SEHNR and CDR2 FQNEAQ (reference sequence). CDR3 in DNA: TGTGCCAGCAGCTTAGCGCTGGGACAGGGGAGGTATGGCTACACCTTC. Translating gives CASSLALGQGRYGYTF.